This TCR beta chain was identified during a study of blood T cell repertoires in COVID-19. Study at large: Nucleic acid was either cDNA or gDNA, and it came from T cells, B-cell-depleted T cells, or PBMCs.

Original handling: For nucleated cells, counts were estimated from reference gene primer amplification. The assay was immunoSEQ multiplex PCR, and TCRdb's table has in-frame clones only and misses some. V, J and clone size were drawn from that table, and D and trimming were deduced from the DNA. This sample has more than 65,000 clones, with about 80% found just once. Trimming removed 7 bases from V and 5 bases from J, with 17 bases in between. This CDR3 spans 14 amino acids. Germline CDR1 is LNHDA and CDR2 is SQIVND (reference sequence). This chain links TRBV19 with TRBJ2-5; D might be TRBD2 (5 bases). Sequenced sample: peripheral blood. The TCR originated in a woman in her seventies with acute or convalescent COVID-19. The CDR3 is CASTPGIPGETQYF. CDR3 coding DNA: TGTGCCAGTACCCCCGGAATCCCGGGGGAGACCCAGTACTTC. Using reference TRBV19 and TRBJ2-5 for the parts outside the CDR3, the full variable domain is DGGITQSPKYLFRKEGQNVTLSCEQNLNHDAMYWYRQDPGQGLRLIYYSQIVNDFQKGDIAEGYSVSREKKESFPLTVTSAQKNPTAFYLCASTPGIPGETQYFGPGTRLLVL.